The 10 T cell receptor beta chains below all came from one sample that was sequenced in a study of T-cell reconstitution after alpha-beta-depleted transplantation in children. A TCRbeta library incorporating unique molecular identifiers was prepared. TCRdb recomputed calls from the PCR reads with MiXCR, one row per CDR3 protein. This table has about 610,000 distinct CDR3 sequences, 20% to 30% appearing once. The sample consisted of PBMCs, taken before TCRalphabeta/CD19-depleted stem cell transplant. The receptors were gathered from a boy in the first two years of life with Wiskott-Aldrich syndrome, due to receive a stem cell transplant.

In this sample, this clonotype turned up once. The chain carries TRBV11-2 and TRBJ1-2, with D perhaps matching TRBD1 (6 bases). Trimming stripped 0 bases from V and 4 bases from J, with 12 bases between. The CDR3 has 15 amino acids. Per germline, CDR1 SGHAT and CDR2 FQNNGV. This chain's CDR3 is CASSLESGTRYGYTF. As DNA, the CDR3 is TGTGCCAGCAGCTTAGAATCCGGGACACGCTATGGCTACACCTTC.

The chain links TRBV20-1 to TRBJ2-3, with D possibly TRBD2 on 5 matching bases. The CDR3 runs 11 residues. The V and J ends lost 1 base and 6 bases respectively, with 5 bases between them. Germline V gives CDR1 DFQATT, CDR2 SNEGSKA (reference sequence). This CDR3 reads CSARAGDTQYF. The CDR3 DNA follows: TGCAGTGCTAGAGCGGGGGATACGCAGTATTTT.

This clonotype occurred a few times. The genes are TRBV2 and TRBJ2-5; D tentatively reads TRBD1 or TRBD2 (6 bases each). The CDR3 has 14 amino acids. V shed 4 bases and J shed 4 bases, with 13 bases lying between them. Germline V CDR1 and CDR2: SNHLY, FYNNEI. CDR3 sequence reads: CASSVRGQRETQYF. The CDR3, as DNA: TGTGCCAGCAGTGTACGGGGGCAGCGAGAGACCCAGTACTTC.

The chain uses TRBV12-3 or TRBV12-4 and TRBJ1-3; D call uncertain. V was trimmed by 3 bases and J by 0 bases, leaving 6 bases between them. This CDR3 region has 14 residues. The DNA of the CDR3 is TGTGCCAGCAGTTTCGACAACTCTGGAAACACCATATATTTT. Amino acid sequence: CASSFDNSGNTIYF.

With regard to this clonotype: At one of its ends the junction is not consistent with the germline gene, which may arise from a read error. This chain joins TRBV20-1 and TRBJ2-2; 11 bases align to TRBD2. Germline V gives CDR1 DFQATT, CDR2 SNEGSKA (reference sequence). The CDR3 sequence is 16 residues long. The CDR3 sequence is CCARHSGRADTGELFF. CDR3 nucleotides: TGCTGTGCTAGACATAGCGGGAGGGCCGACACCGGGGAGCTGTTTTTT.

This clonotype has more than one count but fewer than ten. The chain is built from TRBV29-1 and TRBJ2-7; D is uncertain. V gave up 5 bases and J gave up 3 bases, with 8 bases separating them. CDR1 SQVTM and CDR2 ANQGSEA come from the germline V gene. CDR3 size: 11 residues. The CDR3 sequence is CSVCLSYEQYF. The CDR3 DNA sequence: TGCAGCGTTTGCCTCAGCTACGAGCAGTACTTC.

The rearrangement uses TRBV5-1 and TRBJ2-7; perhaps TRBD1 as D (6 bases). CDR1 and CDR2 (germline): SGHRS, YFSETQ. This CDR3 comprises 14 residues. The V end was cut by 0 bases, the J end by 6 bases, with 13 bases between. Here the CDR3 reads CASSLARGPGEQYF. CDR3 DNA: TGCGCCAGCAGCTTGGCCAGGGGCCCGGGCGAGCAGTACTTC.

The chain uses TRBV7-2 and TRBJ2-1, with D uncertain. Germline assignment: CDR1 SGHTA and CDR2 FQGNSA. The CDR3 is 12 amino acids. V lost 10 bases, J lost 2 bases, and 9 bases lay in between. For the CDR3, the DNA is TGTGCCAATAAGGCGGCCTACAATGAGCAGTTCTTC. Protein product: CANKAAYNEQFF.

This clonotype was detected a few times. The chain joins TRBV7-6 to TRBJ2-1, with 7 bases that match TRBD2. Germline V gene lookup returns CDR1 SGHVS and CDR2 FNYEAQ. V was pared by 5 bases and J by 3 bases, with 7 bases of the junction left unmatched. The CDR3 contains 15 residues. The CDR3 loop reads CASSRREALYNEQFF. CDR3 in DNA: TGTGCCAGCAGCCGACGGGAGGCCCTCTACAATGAGCAGTTCTTC.

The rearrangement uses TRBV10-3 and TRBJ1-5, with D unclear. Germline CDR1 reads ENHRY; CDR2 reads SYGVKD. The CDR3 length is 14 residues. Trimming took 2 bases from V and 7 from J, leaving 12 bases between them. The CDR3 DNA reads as TGTGCCATCAGTGAGAAGGGCGGCTGGCAGCCCCAGCATTTT. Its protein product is CAISEKGGWQPQHF.